This TCR beta chain was profiled in a study of Graves' ophthalmopathy and Graves' hyperthyroidism. Across the whole study: The study drew peripheral blood at initial diagnosis, before any treatment. Findings and limits, study-wide: Ophthalmopathy progression was predicted with roughly 68% sensitivity and approximately 72% specificity.

V was clipped by 4 bases and J by 10 bases, with 11 bases between them. The germline CDR1 and CDR2 sequences are SGHTA and FQGTGA. This CDR3 comprises 13 residues. Newly diagnosed hyperthyroidism donors, aged 18 to 65, duration under 2 months. PBMCs were density-gradient isolated from roughly 10 ml fresh blood. Amplification of the TCR beta CDR3 regions used RNA transcripts (as template). A first-round RT-PCR used HTBI primers, followed by a second-round multiplex PCR. TCRdb processed the multiplex PCR reads anew with MiXCR; each CDR3 protein has one entry. This sample has some 350,000 distinct CDR3 sequences, with roughly 17% found just once. This clonotype was detected ten times or more. The target antigen is unknown.

The chain employs TRBV7-3 and TRBJ1-6; D is uncertain. The sequenced material came from peripheral blood. The clonotype was recovered from an adult woman with stable Graves' hyperthyroidism. The CDR3 protein is CASSSGRGSPLHF. DNA of the CDR3: TGTGCCAGCAGCTCGGGCCGAGGCTCACCCCTCCACTTT.